The next 16 T cell receptor beta chains were all read from a single sample in a study of radiotherapy plus CTLA-4 blockade in lung cancer. Method: immunoSEQ multiplex PCR; TCRdb's copy keeps in-frame clones and lacks some. The sample includes tens of thousands of clones, roughly 76% of them seen just once. The sample here was peripheral blood, taken from a patient treated with radiotherapy plus ipilimumab. All receptors come from a human donor with non-small cell lung cancer who had a complete response to radiotherapy plus ipilimumab.

The CDR3 nucleotides are TGTGCCAGTAGTATAGATCCACTGGGCCGGGGATCCACAGATACGCAGTATTTT. It is translated as CASSIDPLGRGSTDTQYF. The chain joins TRBV19 to TRBJ2-3, with D possibly matching TRBD2 (5 bases). CDR3 length: 18 amino acids. V lost 0 bases, J lost 2 bases, and 18 bases lay in between. CDR1 is LNHDA, CDR2 SQIVND, per germline (reference sequence).

V gene TRBV27 combines with J gene TRBJ1-2; D is possibly TRBD1 (5 bases). The V gene lost 3 bases and the J gene lost 8 bases, with 19 bases spanning the gap. The CDR3 spans 15 residues. Per germline, CDR1 MNHEY and CDR2 SMNVEV (reference sequence). CDR3 in DNA: TGTGCCAGCAGTTTGGATGGGGGGACGGTTCGGGGCTACACCTTC. Its protein product is CASSLDGGTVRGYTF.

The V gene is TRBV2, the J gene TRBJ1-5; no definite D call. From germline, CDR1 is SNHLY and CDR2 FYNNEI. The CDR3 is made up of 14 amino acids. V lost 1 base and J 4 bases, leaving 8 bases between the germline ends. CDR3 region: CASSEVQVNQPQHF. In nucleotides, the CDR3 is TGTGCCAGCAGTGAAGTTCAGGTTAATCAGCCCCAGCATTTT.

This sequence joins TRBV23-1 and TRBJ2-7; 9 bases fit TRBD1. TRBV23-1 is an ORF, and what it does is uncertain. This CDR3 contains 15 residues. Losses at the gene ends were 6 bases for V and 5 bases for J; bases not matched to a gene: 11. This chain's CDR3 is CASSTGDRVRDEQYF. The CDR3 coding sequence is TGCGCCAGCAGCACTGGGGACAGGGTGAGAGACGAGCAGTACTTC.

This sequence joins TRBV6-1 and TRBJ1-2, with 11 bases matching TRBD1. Germline V CDR1 and CDR2: MNHNS, SASEGT. The trim removed 0 bases at V and 1 base at J, leaving 7 bases unmatched. CDR3 length: 18 residues. The CDR3: CASSEAYPDRGHNYGYTF. The CDR3 coding sequence is TGTGCCAGCAGTGAAGCGTATCCGGACAGGGGGCATAACTATGGCTACACCTTC.

The chain employs TRBV19 and TRBJ2-7, with 11 bases lining up with TRBD1. CDR3 length equals 15 residues. Germline-derived CDR1 and CDR2 are LNHDA and SQIVND (reference sequence). V dropped 4 bases and J dropped 4; count of bases not matched to a gene: 6. CDR3 amino acids: CASSTGTGGAYEQYF. In DNA form, the CDR3 reads TGTGCCAGTAGTACCGGGACAGGGGGTGCGTACGAGCAGTACTTC.

V and J are TRBV19 and TRBJ1-2; 9 bases map to TRBD1. Germline V gene sequence: CDR1 LNHDA, CDR2 SQIVND (reference sequence). The trim removed 5 bases at V and 7 bases at J, leaving 5 bases unmatched. CDR3 length equals 13 residues. The CDR3 is CASSAQGAGGYTF. The CDR3 DNA sequence: TGTGCCAGTAGTGCACAGGGGGCAGGTGGCTACACCTTC.

The gene calls are TRBV29-1 and TRBJ1-1; D call uncertain. The germline V gene has CDR1 SQVTM and CDR2 ANQGSEA. The CDR3 has 11 amino acids. V lost 3 bases to trimming and J lost 1 base, with 3 bases between them. The CDR3 region is CSVDRNTEAFF. Here the CDR3 DNA reads TGCAGCGTTGATAGGAACACTGAAGCTTTCTTT.

The chain couples TRBV5-1 to TRBJ2-7, with 8 bases that match TRBD1. CDR3 size: 17 residues. Germline V CDR1 and CDR2: SGHRS, YFSETQ. V shed 0 bases, J shed 2 bases, and the junction held 10 bases outside the gene matches. CDR3 DNA: TGCGCCAGCAGCTTGGCCAAGAGTGCAGGGGGCACCTACGAGCAGTACTTC. Its protein product is CASSLAKSAGGTYEQYF.

The rearrangement uses TRBV6-5 and TRBJ1-5; D remains unclear. The germline CDR1 and CDR2 sequences are MNHEY and SVGAGI. Deletions cut 6 bases from V and 5 bases from J, with 17 bases between. The CDR3 extends over 15 amino acids. The CDR3 DNA is TGTGCCAGCAGCCCCAGTGGGCTCTTTGATCAGCCCCAGCATTTT. Protein product: CASSPSGLFDQPQHF.

This clone is a singleton in its sample. The chain couples TRBV20-1 to TRBJ2-5; no clear D gene. There are 11 residues in the CDR3. The ends were cut back, 5 bases at V and 2 bases at J, with 6 bases in the middle. Per the germline V gene, CDR1 is DFQATT and CDR2 is SNEGSKA (reference sequence). The CDR3 spells CSAWLQETQYF. The CDR3 DNA follows: TGCAGTGCTTGGCTGCAAGAGACCCAGTACTTC.

This sequence joins TRBV19 and TRBJ2-2; possibly TRBD2 for D (6 bases). Germline V gene sequence: CDR1 LNHDA, CDR2 SQIVND (reference sequence). This CDR3 has 17 residues. V lost 11 bases, J lost 4 bases, and 26 bases lay in between. The CDR3 bases are TGTGCCTCTCTGAACGAGGAGGGGCAGGCCCTCACCGGGGAGCTGTTTTTT. It codes for CASLNEEGQALTGELFF.

V and J are TRBV2 and TRBJ1-1; 7 bases align to TRBD1. Trimming removed 5 bases from V and 1 base from J; junction bases left unmatched: 7. This CDR3 is built from 15 residues. Germline CDR1 SNHLY, CDR2 FYNNEI. For the CDR3, the DNA is TGTGCCAGCAGTTACAGGGGTTCGGGGAACACTGAAGCTTTCTTT. As protein: CASSYRGSGNTEAFF.

V and J are TRBV18 and TRBJ2-6; D possibly corresponds to TRBD2 (5 bases). Germline V gene sequence: CDR1 KGHSH, CDR2 LQKENI. Trimming cost V 0 bases and J 0 bases, with 6 bases left between them. The CDR3 consists of 16 residues. In DNA form, the CDR3 reads TGTGCCAGCTCACCACCGGGAGTCTCTGGGGCCAACGTCCTGACTTTC. It codes for CASSPPGVSGANVLTF.

The chain has TRBV6-5 and TRBJ1-5; unclear D gene. The ends were cut back, 4 bases at V and 4 bases at J, with 14 bases in the middle. CDR1 MNHEY and CDR2 SVGAGI come from the germline V gene. This CDR3 has 15 amino acids. The CDR3 DNA follows: TGTGCCAGCAGTTTCTCAGCGTTGTTGAATCAGCCCCAGCATTTT. Amino acids: CASSFSALLNQPQHF.

With respect to this clone: One end of the junction varies from germline; a read error may be responsible. The chain employs TRBV2 and TRBJ1-1; unclear D gene. The CDR3 is made up of 10 amino acids. Germline assignment: CDR1 SNHLY and CDR2 FYNNEI. The CDR3 reads CASSDLSTHW. The CDR3 DNA reads as TGTGCCAGCAGTGACCTTTCCACGCACTGG. Looking up the rest from reference TRBV2 and TRBJ1-1 gives the full variable domain: EPEVTQTPSHQVTQMGQEVILRCVPISNHLYFYWYRQILGQKVEFLVSFYNNEISEKSEIFDDQFSVERPDGSNFTLKIRSTKLEDSAMYFCASSDLSTHWGQGTRLTVV.